This entry describes one T cell receptor beta chain. The target antigen is unknown. The data stem from a study of beta chain features in type 1 diabetes. Study-level information: In age, gender and cell yields, patients were similar to healthy donors. All samples together contributed around 100,000,000 sorted cells for examination.

J lost 2 bases, V lost 9 bases, and 6 bases had no gene match. The germline CDR1 and CDR2 sequences are MDHEN and SYDVKM. This CDR3 contains 14 residues. The investigators reverse transcribed all of the isolated RNA, so they sequenced expressed TCRB transcripts. Roughly 3.6 million reads per sample on average were obtained from naive, central memory and regulatory T cell samples. Clones were sequenced by immunoSEQ multiplex PCR, and TCRdb holds only the in-frame ones, with some missing. The table lists about 660,000 clones, roughly an eighth of them singletons. Every sorted population was more than 95% pure. Study conclusions and caveats: Type 1 diabetes patients had TCRB CDR3s that were shorter (moderately but significantly so) in all four CD4+ subsets.

Sequencing was performed on naive CD4+ T cells from blood. The genes are TRBV28 and TRBJ2-1, with 8 bases matching TRBD1. This receptor was identified in a young man with type 1 diabetes. The CDR3 protein is CASRTGLPYNEQFF. In DNA form, the CDR3 reads TGTGCCAGTAGGACAGGGCTCCCCTACAATGAGCAGTTCTTC.